The next 26 T cell receptor beta chains were all read from a single sample in a study of graft-versus-host responses after intestinal transplantation. The data were produced by immunoSEQ multiplex PCR, yet TCRdb's version contains in-frame clones alone and is incomplete. The sample shows tens of thousands of clones, roughly nine tenths of them seen only once. These receptors lack a known antigen. Sequenced material: unstimulated CD8+ T cells sorted from spleen or lymph node cells, taken before intestinal transplant. The receptors here all came from a human donor who received an intestinal transplant.

This clone was seen a handful of times. The V and J genes are TRBV9 and TRBJ2-3, with 14 bases aligning to TRBD2. The CDR3 loop spans 16 amino acids. J lost 4 bases, V lost 4 bases, and 5 bases had no gene match. Germline CDR1 SGDLS, CDR2 YYNGEE. CDR3 in DNA: TGTGCCAGCAGCCCAGGGACTAGCGGGAGCGCAGATACGCAGTATTTT. Translating it yields CASSPGTSGSADTQYF.

This rearrangement joins TRBV5-4 to TRBJ2-1; 7 nucleotides match TRBD1. The ends lost 4 bases at V and 10 bases at J; junction bases unmatched: 11. Per the germline V gene, CDR1 is SGHNT and CDR2 is YYREEE (reference sequence). The CDR3 is 14 amino acids. CDR3 in amino acids: CASSGRDREIEQFF. The CDR3 DNA sequence: TGTGCCAGCAGCGGCCGGGACAGAGAGATAGAGCAGTTCTTC. Full variable domain (rest looked up from reference TRBV5-4 and TRBJ2-1): ETGVTQSPTHLIKTRGQQVTLRCSSQSGHNTVSWYQQALGQGPQFIFQYYREEENGRGNFPPRFSGLQFPNYSSELNVNALELDDSALYLCASSGRDREIEQFFGPGTRLTVL.

The CDR3, as DNA: TGCGCCAGCAGCCCTTTTACAGGGATGAGCACTGAAGCTTTCTTT. Its protein product is CASSPFTGMSTEAFF. The V call is TRBV4-1, the J call TRBJ1-1; a possible D gene is TRBD1 (6 bases). The CDR3 runs to 15 residues. Looked up from germline, CDR1 is MGHRA and CDR2 is YSYEKL. Between the trimmed V and J ends, which lost 4 bases and 4 bases, there was a span of 16 bases.

The rearrangement joins TRBV7-2 to TRBJ2-1, with TRBD2 matching over 10 bases. The CDR3 runs 16 residues. The ends lost 4 bases at V and 2 bases at J; junction bases unmatched: 5. CDR1 and CDR2 (germline): SGHTA, FQGNSA. Here the CDR3 DNA reads TGTGCCAGCAGCTCTCGAGCGGGGGGGGCCTACAATGAGCAGTTCTTC. Encoded protein: CASSSRAGGAYNEQFF. The entire variable domain, with the rest obtained from reference TRBV7-2 and TRBJ2-1, is as follows: GAGVSQSPSNKVTEKGKDVELRCDPISGHTALYWYRQSLGQGLEFLIYFQGNSAPDKSGLPSDRFSAERTGGSVSTLTIQRTQQEDSAVYLCASSSRAGGAYNEQFFGPGTRLTVL.

About this clone: At one of its ends the junction is not consistent with the germline gene, which may arise from a read error. The chain carries TRBV28 and TRBJ2-6; D possibly corresponds to TRBD1 (5 bases). From germline, CDR1 is MDHEN and CDR2 SYDVKM. The CDR3 loop spans 14 amino acids. CDR3 nucleotide sequence: TGTGCCAGCAGCCTCGGCTCTGGGGCCAACGTCCTGGCTTTC. It yields the protein CASSLGSGANVLAF.

The chain has TRBV4-3 and TRBJ1-1; the D gene is possibly TRBD1 (5 bases). The CDR3 has 15 amino acids. CDR1 is LGHNA and CDR2 is YSLEER in the germline V gene. V lost 4 bases and J 2 bases, leaving 14 bases between the germline ends. The CDR3 sequence: CASSPAQGLNTEAFF. The CDR3 DNA reads TGCGCCAGCAGCCCGGCGCAGGGTCTCAACACTGAAGCTTTCTTT.

This sequence joins TRBV4-3 and TRBJ1-5, with D maybe TRBD1 (6 bases). Germline CDR1 and CDR2: LGHNA and YSLEER. Trimming shortened V by 1 base and J by 9 bases, and 22 bases separated the two germline ends. This CDR3 spans 17 amino acids. As DNA, the CDR3 is TGCGCCAGCAGCCAAGGGAGGGGGGGCCCCGTGCAGAGGCCCCAGCATTTT. Amino acid sequence: CASSQGRGGPVQRPQHF.

V is TRBV4-3 and J is TRBJ1-3; D not certain. Per germline, CDR1 LGHNA and CDR2 YSLEER. V shed 0 bases and J shed 2 bases, with 11 bases lying between them. The CDR3 extends over 16 amino acids. The CDR3 sequence: CASSQDSWRTGNTIYF. In DNA, the CDR3 is TGCGCCAGCAGCCAAGATTCTTGGCGGACTGGAAACACCATATATTTT.

The chain carries TRBV15 and TRBJ1-2, with TRBD1 matching 8 bases. CDR1 LNHNV and CDR2 YYDKDF come from the germline V gene (reference sequence). This CDR3 has 13 amino acids. The V segment lost 5 bases and the J segment 6 bases; nucleotides outside the gene matches: 5. CDR3 in DNA: TGTGCCACCAGCGCACAGGGGGTAGATGGCTACACCTTC. This gives the protein CATSAQGVDGYTF.

CDR3 DNA: TGCGCCAGCATCGGGGGGACGGGAACAGATACGCAGTATTTT. Translated, it gives CASIGGTGTDTQYF. The J gene is TRBJ2-3, the V gene TRBV23-1, with 7 nucleotides matching TRBD2. TRBV23-1 falls under the ORF class, with uncertain function. The CDR3 length is 14 residues. V lost 7 bases, J lost 3 bases, and 7 bases stayed unmatched.

The rearrangement links TRBV29-1 to TRBJ1-2, with 8 nucleotides matching TRBD1. Germline assignment: CDR1 SQVTM and CDR2 ANQGSEA. There are 14 residues in the CDR3. Trimming removed 6 bases from V and 4 bases from J; junction bases left unmatched: 10. The CDR3 spells CSVYPTGEGYGYTF. Written as DNA, the CDR3 is TGCAGCGTCTACCCGACAGGGGAAGGCTATGGCTACACCTTC.

The chain recombines TRBV19 with TRBJ2-1; TRBD2 matches at 11 bases. CDR1 and CDR2 from the germline V gene are LNHDA and SQIVND (reference sequence). The CDR3 length is 15 residues. V dropped 3 bases and J dropped 6; count of bases not matched to a gene: 4. DNA for the CDR3: TGTGCCAGTAGTATCGTTAGCGGGAGGGGCAATGAGCAGTTCTTC. The encoded protein is CASSIVSGRGNEQFF.

The rearrangement joins TRBV7-9 to TRBJ2-7; 8 positions agree with TRBD2. With V trimmed by 5 bases and J by 3 bases, 9 bases remained unmatched. The germline gives CDR1 SEHNR, CDR2 FQNEAQ (reference sequence). The CDR3 sequence is 15 residues long. CDR3 coding DNA: TGTGCCAGCAGCGTTGTTGCGGGGGGTAACTACGAGCAGTACTTC. Its protein product is CASSVVAGGNYEQYF. Full variable domain (missing parts from reference TRBV7-9 and TRBJ2-7): DTGVSQNPRHKITKRGQNVTFRCDPISEHNRLYWYRQTLGQGPEFLTYFQNEAQLEKSRLLSDRFSAERPKGSFSTLEIQRTEQGDSAMYLCASSVVAGGNYEQYFGPGTRLTVT.

The V and J genes are TRBV29-1 and TRBJ2-4, with 10 bases fitting TRBD1. CDR1 is SQVTM, CDR2 ANQGSEA, per germline. The J segment lost 7 bases and the V segment lost 6 bases, leaving 12 bases of the junction unmatched. The CDR3 consists of 15 residues. DNA of the CDR3: TGCAGCGTCGATCCTTTGACAGGGGGCGAGAACATTCAGTACTTC. Its protein is CSVDPLTGGENIQYF.

This chain joins TRBV4-3 and TRBJ1-4, with D possibly being TRBD1 (6 bases). There are 21 residues in the CDR3. Trimming pared 0 bases from V and 7 bases from J, leaving 30 bases between. Germline values: CDR1 LGHNA, CDR2 YSLEER. As DNA, the CDR3 is TGCGCCAGCAGCCAAGATTTCGGGGGGGGCATAGGTTTTATGGGGGGTGAAAAACTGTTTTTT. It encodes CASSQDFGGGIGFMGGEKLFF.

This rearrangement joins TRBV6-6 to TRBJ2-2, with D tentatively TRBD1 (5 bases). Between the trimmed V and J ends, which lost 7 bases and 5 bases, there was a span of 11 bases. Germline CDR1 is MNHNY and CDR2 is SVGAGI (reference sequence). This CDR3 spans 13 amino acids. The CDR3 DNA follows: TGTGCCAGCAACGGACACTGGACCGGGGAGCTGTTTTTT. Encoded protein: CASNGHWTGELFF.

The rearrangement links TRBV7-9 to TRBJ1-1; 9 bases fit TRBD1. Germline-derived CDR1 and CDR2 are SEHNR and FQNEAQ (reference sequence). The CDR3 extends over 15 amino acids. With V trimmed by 0 bases and J by 4 bases, 3 bases remained unmatched. The CDR3 DNA reads TGTGCCAGCAGCTTAGCCGGGACAGGGCCCACTGAAGCTTTCTTT. This encodes CASSLAGTGPTEAFF.

The genes are TRBV6-5 and TRBJ1-5; D is uncertain. V shed 5 bases and J shed 4 bases, with 9 bases lying between them. From germline, CDR1 is MNHEY and CDR2 SVGAGI. This CDR3 has 13 residues. CDR3 loop: CASSPRSNQPQHF. CDR3 in DNA: TGTGCCAGCAGTCCAAGGAGTAATCAGCCCCAGCATTTT.

CDR3 amino acids: CASSVDKFPTDTQYF. In DNA, the CDR3 is TGTGCCAGCAGCGTAGATAAATTCCCCACAGATACGCAGTATTTT. The chain is built from TRBV9 and TRBJ2-3; unclear D gene. The V end lost 0 bases, the J end lost 2 bases, and 10 bases lay between the germline ends. The CDR3 totals 15 residues. Germline V lookup: CDR1 SGDLS, CDR2 YYNGEE.

The CDR3 here is CASSYSTVGVKETQYF. The CDR3 region has the DNA TGTGCCAGCAGTTACTCGACGGTCGGGGTGAAAGAGACCCAGTACTTC. V is TRBV6-5 and J is TRBJ2-5; D is possibly TRBD2 (5 bases). Trimming removed 0 bases at V and 3 bases at J, with 14 bases between. This CDR3 is built from 16 residues. The germline CDR1 and CDR2 sequences are MNHEY and SVGAGI.

The genes are TRBV5-5 and TRBJ2-7; TRBD1 agrees at 10 bases. Trimming at V came to 2 bases and at J to 3 bases, leaving 5 bases not matched to a gene. Germline V gene lookup returns CDR1 SGHKS and CDR2 YYEKEE (reference sequence). CDR3 length: 15 residues. The CDR3 DNA reads TGTGCCAGCAGCTTATCCGGGACAGGGGACTACGAGCAGTACTTC. Translated, it gives CASSLSGTGDYEQYF.

The chain recombines TRBV7-6 with TRBJ1-2; D is unclear. The CDR3 sequence is 14 residues long. Germline V gene lookup returns CDR1 SGHVS and CDR2 FNYEAQ. V was shortened by 5 bases and J by 5 bases, with 15 bases between the two germline ends. The DNA of the CDR3 is TGTGCCAGCAGCCCCCCCTCGTTTCCTTATGGCTACACCTTC. Translation gives CASSPPSFPYGYTF.

The CDR3 nucleotides are TGTGCCAGCAGTTTATTGGGAGGCTTTAGCACAGATACGCAGTATTTT. This encodes CASSLLGGFSTDTQYF. This chain connects TRBV28 to TRBJ2-3; perhaps TRBD2 as D (6 bases). The CDR3 is 16 amino acids. Germline CDR1 reads MDHEN; CDR2 reads SYDVKM. The V end lost 1 base, the J end lost 0 bases, and 11 bases lay between the germline ends.

The rearrangement uses TRBV6-1 and TRBJ1-1, with TRBD1 matching 8 bases. The V segment lost 4 bases and the J segment 11 bases; nucleotides outside the gene matches: 12. The CDR3 is 14 amino acids. Germline V gives CDR1 MNHNS, CDR2 SASEGT. The CDR3 sequence: CASSATTGAGRAFF. DNA of the CDR3: TGTGCCAGCAGTGCGACGACAGGGGCCGGGCGGGCTTTCTTT.

This rearrangement joins TRBV6-4 to TRBJ2-2, with 8 bases matching TRBD1. J gave up 5 bases and V 9 bases, and 5 bases lay outside the gene matches. The CDR3 length is 13 residues. The germline V gene encodes CDR1 MRHNA and CDR2 SNTAGT. CDR3 protein: CARKDRETGELFF. CDR3 nucleotides: TGTGCCAGGAAGGACAGGGAGACCGGGGAGCTGTTTTTT.

J is TRBJ2-1 and V is TRBV6-6, with no clear D. The germline V gene encodes CDR1 MNHNY and CDR2 SVGAGI (reference sequence). The CDR3 is made up of 13 amino acids. The V and J ends lost 7 bases and 1 base respectively, with 8 bases between them. CDR3 bases: TGTGCCAGCATGGCAAATTCCTACAATGAGCAGTTCTTC. Translated: CASMANSYNEQFF.